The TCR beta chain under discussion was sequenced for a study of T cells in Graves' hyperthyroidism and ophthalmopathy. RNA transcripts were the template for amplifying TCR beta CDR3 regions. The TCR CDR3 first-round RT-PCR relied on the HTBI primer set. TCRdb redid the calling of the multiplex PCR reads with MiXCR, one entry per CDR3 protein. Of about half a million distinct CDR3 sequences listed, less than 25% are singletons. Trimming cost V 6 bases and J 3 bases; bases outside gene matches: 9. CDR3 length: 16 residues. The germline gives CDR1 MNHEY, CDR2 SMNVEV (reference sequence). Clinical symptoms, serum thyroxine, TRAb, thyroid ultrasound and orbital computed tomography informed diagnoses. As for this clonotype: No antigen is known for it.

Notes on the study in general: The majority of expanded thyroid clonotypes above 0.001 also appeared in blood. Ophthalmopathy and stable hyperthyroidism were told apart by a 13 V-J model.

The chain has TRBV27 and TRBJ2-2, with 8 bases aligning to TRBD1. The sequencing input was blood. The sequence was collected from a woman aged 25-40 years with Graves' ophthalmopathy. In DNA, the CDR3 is TGTGCCAGCAGGCAGGGGCAGGGGGCCTACACCGGGGAGCTGTTTTTT. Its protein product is CASRQGQGAYTGELFF.